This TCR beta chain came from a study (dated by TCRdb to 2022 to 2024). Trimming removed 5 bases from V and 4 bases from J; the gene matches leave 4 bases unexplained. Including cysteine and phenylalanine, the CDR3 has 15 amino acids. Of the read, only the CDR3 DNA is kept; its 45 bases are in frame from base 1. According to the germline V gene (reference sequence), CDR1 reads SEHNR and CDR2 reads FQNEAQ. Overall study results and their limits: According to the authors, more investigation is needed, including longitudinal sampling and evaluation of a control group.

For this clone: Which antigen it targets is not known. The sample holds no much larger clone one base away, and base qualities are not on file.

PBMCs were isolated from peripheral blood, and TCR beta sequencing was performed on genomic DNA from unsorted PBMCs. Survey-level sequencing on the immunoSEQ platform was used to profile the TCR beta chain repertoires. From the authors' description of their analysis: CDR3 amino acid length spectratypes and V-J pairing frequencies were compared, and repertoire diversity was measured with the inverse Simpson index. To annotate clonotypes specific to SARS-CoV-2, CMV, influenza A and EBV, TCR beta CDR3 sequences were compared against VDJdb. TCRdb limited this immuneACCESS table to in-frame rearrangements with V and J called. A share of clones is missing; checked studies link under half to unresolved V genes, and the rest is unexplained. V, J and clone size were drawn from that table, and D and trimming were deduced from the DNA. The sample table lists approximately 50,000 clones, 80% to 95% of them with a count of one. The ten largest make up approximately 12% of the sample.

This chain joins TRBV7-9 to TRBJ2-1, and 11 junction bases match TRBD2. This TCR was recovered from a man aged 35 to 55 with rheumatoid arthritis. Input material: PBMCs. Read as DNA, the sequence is TGTGCCAGCAGCGGACGGACTAGCGGGTACAATGAGCAGTTCTTC. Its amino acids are CASSGRTSGYNEQFF.